The source of this TCR beta chain is a study of blood T cell repertoires in COVID-19. Data came from immunoSEQ multiplex PCR; TCRdb stores just in-frame clones and leaves some out. The sample has over 150,000 clones; roughly 84% are singletons. V lost 4 bases to trimming and J lost 3 bases; unmatched junction nucleotides: 6. The CDR3 loop spans 15 amino acids. In germline, CDR1 is SGHRS, CDR2 YFSETQ. The chain links TRBV5-1 to TRBJ2-1; 8 nucleotides match TRBD1. Specimen: peripheral blood. The source of this sequence is a human donor in a cohort sampled during active COVID-19. This CDR3 is CASSGGQGYYNEQFF. The DNA for the CDR3 is TGCGCCAGCAGCGGAGGACAGGGTTACTACAATGAGCAGTTCTTC.